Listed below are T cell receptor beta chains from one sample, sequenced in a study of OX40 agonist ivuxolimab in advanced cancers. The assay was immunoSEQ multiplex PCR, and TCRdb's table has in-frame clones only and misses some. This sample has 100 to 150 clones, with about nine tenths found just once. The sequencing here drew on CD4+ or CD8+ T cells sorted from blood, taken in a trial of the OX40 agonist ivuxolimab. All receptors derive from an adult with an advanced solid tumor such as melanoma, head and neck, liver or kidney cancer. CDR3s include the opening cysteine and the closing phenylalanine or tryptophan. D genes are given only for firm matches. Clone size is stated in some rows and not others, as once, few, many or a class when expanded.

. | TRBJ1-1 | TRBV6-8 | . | CASSYSGGTYTEAFF | TGTGCCAGCAGTTACTCCGGAGGTACTTACACTGAAGCTTTCTTT
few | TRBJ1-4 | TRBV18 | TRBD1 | CASSLTYGQGYEKLFF | TGTGCCAGCTCACTTACATACGGACAGGGTTATGAAAAACTGTTTTTT
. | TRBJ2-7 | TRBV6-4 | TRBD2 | CAISGAYEQYF | TGTGCCATCAGCGGGGCCTACGAGCAGTACTTC
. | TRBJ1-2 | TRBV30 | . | CAWTPPGATGYTF | TGTGCCTGGACCCCGCCGGGGGCTACTGGCTACACCTTC
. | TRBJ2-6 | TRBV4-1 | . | CASSPRGGVSSGANVLTF | TGCGCCAGCAGCCCCAGGGGGGGGGTATCTTCTGGGGCCAACGTCCTGACTTTC
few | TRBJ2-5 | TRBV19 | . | CASSIVGRQETQYF | TGTGCCAGTAGTATAGTTGGACGACAAGAGACCCAGTACTTC
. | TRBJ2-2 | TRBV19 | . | CASSTGLNRIGELFF | TGTGCCAGTAGTACTGGTTTGAACAGGATCGGGGAGCTGTTTTTT
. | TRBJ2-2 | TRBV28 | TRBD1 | CAGGTGRAGELFF | TGTGCCGGGGGGACAGGGAGGGCCGGGGAGCTGTTTTTT
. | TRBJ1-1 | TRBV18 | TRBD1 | CASSPRQGSTEAFF | TGTGCCAGCTCACCTAGACAGGGGAGCACTGAAGCTTTCTTT
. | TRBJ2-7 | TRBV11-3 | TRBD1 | CASSPIPGQGYEQYF | TGTGCCAGCAGCCCCATCCCGGGACAGGGCTACGAGCAGTACTTC
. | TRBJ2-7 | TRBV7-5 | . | CASSAQRGGYEQYF | TGTGCCAGCAGCGCCCAAAGGGGAGGCTACGAGCAGTACTTC
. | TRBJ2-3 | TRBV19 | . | CASSIGDSTDTQYF | TGTGCCAGTAGTATCGGGGACAGCACAGATACGCAGTATTTT
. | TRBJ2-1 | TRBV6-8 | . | CASSYQGFSYNEQFF | TGTGCCAGCAGTTACCAGGGGTTCTCCTACAATGAGCAGTTCTTC
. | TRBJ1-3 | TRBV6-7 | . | CASTGGNSGNTIYF | TGTGCCAGCACGGGGGGAAACTCTGGAAACACCATATATTTT
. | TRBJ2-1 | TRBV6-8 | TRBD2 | CASSPASSGRRYEQFF | TGTGCCAGCAGTCCCGCCTCTAGCGGGAGAAGATATGAGCAGTTCTTC
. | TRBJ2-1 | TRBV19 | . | CASSMYNYNEQFF | TGTGCCAGTAGTATGTACAATTACAATGAGCAGTTCTTC
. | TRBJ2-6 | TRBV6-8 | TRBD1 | CASSTGTGSGANVLTF | TGTGCCAGCAGTACGGGGACAGGGTCTGGGGCCAACGTCCTGACTTTC
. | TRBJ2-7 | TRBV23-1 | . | CASSLGRSGSYEQYF | TGCGCCAGCAGCTTGGGGAGAAGCGGGTCCTACGAGCAGTACTTC
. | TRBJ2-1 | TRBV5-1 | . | CASSSFGGDYNEQFF | TGCGCCAGCAGCTCCTTTGGGGGTGATTACAATGAGCAGTTCTTC
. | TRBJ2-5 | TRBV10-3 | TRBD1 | CAISEPGQGASETQYF | TGTGCCATCAGTGAGCCAGGACAGGGAGCCTCCGAGACCCAGTACTTC
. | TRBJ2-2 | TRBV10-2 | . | CASSEFAGELFF | TGCGCCAGCAGTGAGTTTGCCGGGGAGCTGTTTTTT
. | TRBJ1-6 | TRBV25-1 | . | CASSLGQGPTNSPLHF | TGTGCCAGCAGTTTGGGGCAGGGCCCTACTAATTCACCCCTCCACTTT
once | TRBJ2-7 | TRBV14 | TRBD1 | CASSQVGQGASLYEQYF | TGTGCCAGCAGCCAAGTGGGACAGGGGGCCAGTCTATACGAGCAGTACTTC
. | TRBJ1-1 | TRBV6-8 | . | CASRFNREWGAFF | TGTGCCAGCAGGTTCAACAGAGAATGGGGAGCTTTCTTT
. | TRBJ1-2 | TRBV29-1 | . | CSTTGNQNYGYTF | TGCAGCACAACAGGAAACCAAAACTATGGCTACACCTTC
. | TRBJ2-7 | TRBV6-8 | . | CASSYSHLSPGRYEQYF | TGTGCCAGCAGTTACTCGCATTTATCCCCCGGCCGATACGAGCAGTACTTC
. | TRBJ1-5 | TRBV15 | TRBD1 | CATSRERTGGVQPQHF | TGTGCCACCAGCAGAGAAAGGACAGGGGGCGTCCAGCCCCAGCATTTT
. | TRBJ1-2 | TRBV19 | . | CASSQTVTNYGYTF | TGTGCCAGTAGCCAGACAGTGACTAACTATGGCTACACCTTC
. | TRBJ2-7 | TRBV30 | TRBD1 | CAWRKTGRNSYEQYF | TGTGCCTGGAGGAAGACAGGGCGAAACTCCTACGAGCAGTACTTC
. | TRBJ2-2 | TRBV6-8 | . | CAISPGANTGELFF | TGTGCCATCAGTCCGGGGGCGAACACCGGGGAGCTGTTTTTT
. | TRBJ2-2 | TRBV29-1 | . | CSVVTQGNTGELFF | TGCAGCGTTGTTACACAGGGGAACACCGGGGAGCTGTTTTTT
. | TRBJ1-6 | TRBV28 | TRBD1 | CASSSGQGNSPLHF | TGTGCCAGCAGTTCCGGACAGGGTAATTCACCCCTCCACTTT
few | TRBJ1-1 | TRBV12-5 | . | CASTTPGGAVTEAFF | TGTGCCAGCACCACGCCCGGGGGGGCGGTCACTGAAGCTTTCTTT
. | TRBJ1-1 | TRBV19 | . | CASSLILNTEAFF | TGTGCCAGTAGTCTAATACTGAACACTGAAGCTTTCTTT
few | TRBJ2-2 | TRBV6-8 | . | CASSYPKAGTNTGELFF | TGTGCCAGCAGTTACCCAAAAGCAGGGACGAACACCGGGGAGCTGTTTTTT
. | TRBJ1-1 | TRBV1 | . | CASSHYPPGTGGNTEAFF | TGCGCCAGCAGCCATTATCCACCCGGGACAGGGGGGAACACTGAAGCTTTCTTT
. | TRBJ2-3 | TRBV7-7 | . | CASSQISGSYTDTQYF | TGTGCCAGCAGCCAAATATCGGGGAGTTACACAGATACGCAGTATTTT
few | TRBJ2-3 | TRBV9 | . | CASSVRSGARSSTDTQYF | TGTGCCAGCAGCGTACGGAGCGGAGCGAGGTCTAGCACAGATACGCAGTATTTT
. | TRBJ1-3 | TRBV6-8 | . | CAISKTELISGNTIYF | TGTGCCATCAGTAAAACGGAGCTGATATCTGGAAACACCATATATTTT
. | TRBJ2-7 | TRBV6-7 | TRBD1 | CASSALRRTGSYEQYF | TGTGCCAGCAGTGCCCTCCGTAGGACAGGGTCCTACGAGCAGTACTTC